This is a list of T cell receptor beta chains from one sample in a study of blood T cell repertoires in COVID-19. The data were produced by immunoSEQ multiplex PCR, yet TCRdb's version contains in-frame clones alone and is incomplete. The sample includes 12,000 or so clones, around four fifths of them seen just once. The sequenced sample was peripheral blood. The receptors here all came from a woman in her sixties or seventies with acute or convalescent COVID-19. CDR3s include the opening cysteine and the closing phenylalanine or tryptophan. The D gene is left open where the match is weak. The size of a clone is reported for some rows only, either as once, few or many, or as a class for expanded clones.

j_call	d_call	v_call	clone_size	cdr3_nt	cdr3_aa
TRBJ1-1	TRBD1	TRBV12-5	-	TGTGCTAGTGCCGCGGACAGGACTGAAGCTTTCTTT	CASAADRTEAFF
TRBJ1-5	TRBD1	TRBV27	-	TGTGCCAGCAGTTCAACAGGGGGTCATCAGCCCCAGCATTTT	CASSSTGGHQPQHF
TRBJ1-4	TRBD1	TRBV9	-	TGTGCCAGCAGCGCAGGGGGCGGAACTAATGAAAAACTGTTTTTT	CASSAGGGTNEKLFF
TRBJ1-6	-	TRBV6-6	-	TGTGCCAGCAGTTACCCGGAGGATAATTCACCCCTCCACTTT	CASSYPEDNSPLHF
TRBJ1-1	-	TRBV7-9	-	TGTGCCAGCAGCCTATCGGTTGGCACTGAAGCTTTCTTT	CASSLSVGTEAFF
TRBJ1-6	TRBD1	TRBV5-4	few	TGTGCCAGCAGCCCGGACAGGGTGAATTCACCCCTCCACTTT	CASSPDRVNSPLHF
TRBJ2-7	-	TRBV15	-	TGTGCCACCAGCAGAGATTTCAGGGGCTCCTCTAGCTCCTACGAGCAGTACTTC	CATSRDFRGSSSSYEQYF
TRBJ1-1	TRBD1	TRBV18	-	TGTGCCAGCTCACCTACGGTACCGGGACAGCTCTTGAACACTGAAGCTTTCTTT	CASSPTVPGQLLNTEAFF
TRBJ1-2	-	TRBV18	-	TGTGCCAGCTCACAAAAAACCAGTGGCCTGGACTATGGCTACACCTTC	CASSQKTSGLDYGYTF
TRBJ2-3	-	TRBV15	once	TGTGCCACCAGCAGAGACCCGGGTCGGGGAGATACGCAGTATTTT	CATSRDPGRGDTQYF
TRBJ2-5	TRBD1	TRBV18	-	TGTGCCAGCTCACGCACAACAGGGGTCATAAAAGAGACCCAGTACTTC	CASSRTTGVIKETQYF
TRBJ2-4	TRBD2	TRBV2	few	TGTGCCAGCAGTGTGGGGACTAGGAAAAACATTCAGTACTTC	CASSVGTRKNIQYF
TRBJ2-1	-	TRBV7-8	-	TGTGCCAGCAGCCGGGGCCCCTCTAATGAGCAGTTCTTC	CASSRGPSNEQFF
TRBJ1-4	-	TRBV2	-	TGTGCCAGCAGGACAGCTTTTAATGAAAAACTGTTTTTT	CASRTAFNEKLFF
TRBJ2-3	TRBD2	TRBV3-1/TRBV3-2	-	TGTGCCAGCAGCCCCGGGACTAGCGGGGGGACCGCGGGAGATACGCAGTATTTT	CASSPGTSGGTAGDTQYF
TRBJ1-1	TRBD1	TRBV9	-	TGTGCCAGCAGCCCCCGGACAGGGAGGGGTGGCCTGAACACTGAAGCTTTCTTT	CASSPRTGRGGLNTEAFF
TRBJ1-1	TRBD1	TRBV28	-	TGTGCCAGCAGTCATAGGGACAGGGGGGCTGAAGCTTTCTTT	CASSHRDRGAEAFF
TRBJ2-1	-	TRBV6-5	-	TGTGCCAGCAGTTCGGGCAGGGGATTCGAGCAGTTCTTC	CASSSGRGFEQFF
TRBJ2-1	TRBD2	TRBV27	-	TGTGCCAGCAGTTTGACTAGCGGGGGGGACTACCTCGAGTTCTTC	CASSLTSGGDYLEFF
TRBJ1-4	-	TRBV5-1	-	TGCGCCAGCAGGGATCGGACGGGGACAACTAATGAAAAACTGTTTTTT	CASRDRTGTTNEKLFF
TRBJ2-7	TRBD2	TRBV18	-	TGTGCCAGCACTCCCCAGGGGACTAGTTCCTACGAGCAGTACTTC	CASTPQGTSSYEQYF
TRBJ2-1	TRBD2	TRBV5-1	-	TGCGCCAGCAGCCCACTAGCGGGGGGGCCTAATGAGCAGTTCTTC	CASSPLAGGPNEQFF
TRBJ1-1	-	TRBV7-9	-	TGTGCCAGCAGCTCAGGATGGACTGAAGCTTTCTTT	CASSSGWTEAFF
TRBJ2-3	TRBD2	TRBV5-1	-	TGCGCCAGCAGCCTAGCGGGGGGGCTCACAGATACGCAGTATTTT	CASSLAGGLTDTQYF
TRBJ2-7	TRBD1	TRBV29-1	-	TGCAGCGTGAGGGACAGACTCTCCTACGAGCAGTACTTC	CSVRDRLSYEQYF
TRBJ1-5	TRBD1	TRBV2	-	TGTGCCAGCAGTGAACAGGGGGCTGGCAATCAGCCCCAGCATTTT	CASSEQGAGNQPQHF
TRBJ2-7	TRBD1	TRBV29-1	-	TGCAGCGTCTCACAGGGGGACAGGGAGCAGTACTTC	CSVSQGDREQYF
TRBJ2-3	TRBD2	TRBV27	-	TGTGCCAGCAGGAGACTAGCGGGGGTAGATACGCAGTATTTT	CASRRLAGVDTQYF
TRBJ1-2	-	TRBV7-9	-	TGTGCCAGCAGCCCAATGGGGGGCTATGGCTACACCTTC	CASSPMGGYGYTF
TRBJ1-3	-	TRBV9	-	TGTGCCAGCAGCGTATGGGGCAGCTCTGGAAACACCATATATTTT	CASSVWGSSGNTIYF
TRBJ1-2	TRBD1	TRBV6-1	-	TGTGCCAGCAGCTTGCGGACAGGGATCAGAGGCTACACCTTC	CASSLRTGIRGYTF
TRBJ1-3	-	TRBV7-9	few	TGTGCCAGCAGGTCGACGGGGGGAAACACCATATATTTT	CASRSTGGNTIYF
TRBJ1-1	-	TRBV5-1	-	TGCGCCAGCAGCTCACAGGGTAGGGTGGACACTGAAGCTTTCTTT	CASSSQGRVDTEAFF
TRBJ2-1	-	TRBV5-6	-	TGTGCCAGCAGCGGTTTAGGTCAGGGTGAGCAGTTCTTC	CASSGLGQGEQFF
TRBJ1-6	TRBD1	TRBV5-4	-	TGTGCCAGCAGCTTCGGACAGGGGCCATCACCCCTCCACTTT	CASSFGQGPSPLHF
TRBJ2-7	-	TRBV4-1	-	TGCGCCAGCAGCCAAGTTTTAACCTACGAGCAGTACTTC	CASSQVLTYEQYF
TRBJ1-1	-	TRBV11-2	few	TGTGCCAGCAGCTCCTCAGCTGAAGCTTTCTTT	CASSSSAEAFF
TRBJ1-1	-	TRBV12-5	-	TGTGCTAGTGGTTTGGGCTTAAACAGCGGGTTCTGGGACACTGAAGCTTTCTTT	CASGLGLNSGFWDTEAFF
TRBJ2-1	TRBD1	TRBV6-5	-	TGTGCCAGCCGAATCCGGGACAGGTCCTACAATGAGCAGTTCTTC	CASRIRDRSYNEQFF
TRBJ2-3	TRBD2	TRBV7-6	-	TGTGCCAGCAGCTTAGCCCGGACTAGCGGGGGATATAAAGCTTATAGCACAGATACGCAGTATTTT	CASSLARTSGGYKAYSTDTQYF